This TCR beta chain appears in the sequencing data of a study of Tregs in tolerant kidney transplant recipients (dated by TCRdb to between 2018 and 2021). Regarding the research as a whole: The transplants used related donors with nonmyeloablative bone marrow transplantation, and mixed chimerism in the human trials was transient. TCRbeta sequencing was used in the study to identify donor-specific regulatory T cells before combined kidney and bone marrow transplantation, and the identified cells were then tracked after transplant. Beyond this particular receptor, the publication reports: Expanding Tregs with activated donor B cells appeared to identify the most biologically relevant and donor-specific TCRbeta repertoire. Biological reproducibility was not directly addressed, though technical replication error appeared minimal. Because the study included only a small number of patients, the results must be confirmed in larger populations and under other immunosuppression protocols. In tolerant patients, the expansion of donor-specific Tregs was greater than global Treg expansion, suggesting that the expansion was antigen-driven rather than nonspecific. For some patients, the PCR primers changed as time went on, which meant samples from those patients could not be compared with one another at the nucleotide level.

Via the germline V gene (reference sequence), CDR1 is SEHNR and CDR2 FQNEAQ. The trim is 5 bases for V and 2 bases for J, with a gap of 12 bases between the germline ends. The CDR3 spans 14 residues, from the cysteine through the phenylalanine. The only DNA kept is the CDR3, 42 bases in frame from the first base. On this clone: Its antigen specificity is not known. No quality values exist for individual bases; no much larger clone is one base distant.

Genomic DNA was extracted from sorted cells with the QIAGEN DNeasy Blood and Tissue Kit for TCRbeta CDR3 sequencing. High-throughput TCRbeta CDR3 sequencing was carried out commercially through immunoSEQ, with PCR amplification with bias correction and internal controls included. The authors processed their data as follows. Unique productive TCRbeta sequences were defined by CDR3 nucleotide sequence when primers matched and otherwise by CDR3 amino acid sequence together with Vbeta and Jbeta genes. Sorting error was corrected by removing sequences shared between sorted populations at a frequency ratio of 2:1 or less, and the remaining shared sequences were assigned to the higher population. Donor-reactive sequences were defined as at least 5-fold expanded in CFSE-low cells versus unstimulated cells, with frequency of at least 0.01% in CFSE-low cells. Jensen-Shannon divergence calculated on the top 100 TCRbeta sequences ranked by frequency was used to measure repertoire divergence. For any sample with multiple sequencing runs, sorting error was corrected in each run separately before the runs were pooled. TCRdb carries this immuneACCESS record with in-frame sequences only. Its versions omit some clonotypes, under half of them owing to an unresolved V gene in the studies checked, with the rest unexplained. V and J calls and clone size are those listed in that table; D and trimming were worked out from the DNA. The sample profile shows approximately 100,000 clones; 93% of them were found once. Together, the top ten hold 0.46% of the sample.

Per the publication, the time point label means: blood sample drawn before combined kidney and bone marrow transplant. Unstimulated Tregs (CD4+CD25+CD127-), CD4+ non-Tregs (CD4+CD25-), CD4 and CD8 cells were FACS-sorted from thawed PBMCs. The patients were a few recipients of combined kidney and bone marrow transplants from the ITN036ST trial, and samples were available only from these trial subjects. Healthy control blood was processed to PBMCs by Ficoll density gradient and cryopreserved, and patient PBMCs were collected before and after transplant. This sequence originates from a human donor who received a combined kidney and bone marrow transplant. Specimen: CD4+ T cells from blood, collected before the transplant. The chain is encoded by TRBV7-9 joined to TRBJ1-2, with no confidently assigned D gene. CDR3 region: CASSPSGGNYGYTF. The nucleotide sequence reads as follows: TGTGCCAGCAGCCCGTCGGGCGGGAACTATGGCTACACCTTC.